The 9 T cell receptor beta chains below come from one sample, sequenced in a study of cytomegalovirus exposure and HLA in healthy donors. Primers: 60 Vbeta forward and 13 Jbeta reverse. TCRdb keeps only in-frame clones here, not all; method: immunoSEQ multiplex PCR. This table holds fewer than 250,000 clones, roughly 88% found once. The material sequenced was PBMCs. Source of these receptors: a boy aged 2 to 9 in good health and CMV-seronegative.

This clone is a singleton in its sample. CDR3 DNA: TGTGCCAGCAGCCGTCCCGGCACAGATACGCAGTATTTT. Protein: CASSRPGTDTQYF. The chain carries TRBV14 and TRBJ2-3; D ambiguous. V dropped 4 bases and J dropped 1 base, with 6 bases sitting between them. Germline CDR1 SGHDN, CDR2 FVKESK. The CDR3 is 13 residues long.

The rearrangement links TRBV6-5 to TRBJ1-5, with 8 positions matching TRBD1. This CDR3 has 14 residues. CDR1 is MNHEY and CDR2 is SVGAGI in the germline V gene. V lost 8 bases to trimming and J lost 2 bases; unmatched junction nucleotides: 5. The CDR3 loop reads CASGQQGGNQPQHF. DNA of the CDR3: TGTGCCAGCGGCCAACAGGGGGGCAATCAGCCCCAGCATTTT.

This rearrangement joins TRBV4-2 to TRBJ2-2; 8 bases line up with TRBD2. Germline V gene data show CDR1 as LGHNA and CDR2 as YNFKEQ. The V and J ends lost 0 bases and 4 bases, in that order; junction bases with no gene match: 7. The CDR3 has 17 residues. CDR3 nucleotides: TGTGCCAGCAGCCAAGATACGGGAGGGCCGGGCACCGGGGAGCTGTTTTTT. This translates into CASSQDTGGPGTGELFF.

The V gene is TRBV6-5, the J gene TRBJ2-7; tentatively, D is TRBD1 (6 bases). The germline gives CDR1 MNHEY, CDR2 SVGAGI. The CDR3 runs to 14 residues. Trimming stripped 8 bases from V and 5 bases from J, with 19 bases between. The CDR3: CASPKTGKFHEQYF. For the CDR3, the DNA is TGTGCCAGCCCAAAAACAGGGAAGTTCCACGAGCAGTACTTC.

The chain carries TRBV5-4 and TRBJ2-7; weak D call: TRBD2 (5 bases). CDR3 length: 13 residues. Germline V gene lookup returns CDR1 SGHNT and CDR2 YYREEE (reference sequence). Deletions cut 0 bases from V and 3 bases from J, with 7 bases between. The CDR3 sequence is CASSLDEGYEQYV. In nucleotides, the CDR3 is TGTGCCAGCAGCTTGGACGAGGGCTACGAGCAGTACGTC.

In its sample, this clone was seen a few times. The V call is TRBV2, the J call TRBJ1-1, with D tentatively TRBD1 (6 bases). The CDR3 has 12 amino acids. Trimming left V 10 bases short and J 4 bases short, with 13 bases between. Germline V gene lookup returns CDR1 SNHLY and CDR2 FYNNEI. CDR3 region: CATAQGTTEAFF. The CDR3 DNA sequence: TGTGCCACCGCACAGGGAACCACTGAAGCTTTCTTT.

The rearrangement links TRBV29-1 to TRBJ2-5; D is perhaps TRBD1 (6 bases). The germline gives CDR1 SQVTM, CDR2 ANQGSEA. The CDR3 length is 13 residues. V lost 2 bases to trimming and J lost 7 bases, with 14 bases between them. The CDR3 sequence is CSVEWTASGTQYF. The DNA of the CDR3 is TGCAGCGTTGAATGGACAGCCAGCGGGACCCAGTACTTC.

The chain joins TRBV29-1 to TRBJ2-1; a weak D match, TRBD1 (5 bases). The V gene's germline CDR1 is SQVTM and CDR2 ANQGSEA. CDR3 length: 14 residues. V gave up 3 bases and J gave up 8 bases, with 17 bases separating them. CDR3 region: CSVEGQLEGDEQFF. The CDR3 region has the DNA TGCAGCGTTGAGGGCCAACTGGAAGGGGATGAGCAGTTCTTC.

The genes are TRBV10-3 and TRBJ2-6; maybe TRBD1 (6 bases). Between the trimmed V and J ends, which lost 7 bases and 0 bases, there was a span of 19 bases. CDR1 and CDR2 (germline): ENHRY, SYGVKD. This CDR3 has 18 amino acids. The CDR3 loop is CAIKPTGPKPSGANVLTF. The CDR3 DNA reads TGTGCCATCAAACCGACAGGACCCAAACCCTCTGGGGCCAACGTCCTGACTTTC.